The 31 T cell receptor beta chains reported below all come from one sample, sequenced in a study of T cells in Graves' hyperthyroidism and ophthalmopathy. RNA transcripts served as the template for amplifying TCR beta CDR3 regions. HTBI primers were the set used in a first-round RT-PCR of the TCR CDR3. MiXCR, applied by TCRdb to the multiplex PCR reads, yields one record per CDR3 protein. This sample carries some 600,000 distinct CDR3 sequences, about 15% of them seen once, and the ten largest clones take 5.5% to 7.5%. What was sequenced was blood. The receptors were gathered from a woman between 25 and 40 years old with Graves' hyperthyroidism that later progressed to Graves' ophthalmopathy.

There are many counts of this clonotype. The CDR3 DNA reads TGCAGCGTTGAAGTGCTCCAGGGCCCCACCTACGAGCAGTACTTC. Translated: CSVEVLQGPTYEQYF. The gene calls are TRBV29-1 and TRBJ2-7; D might be TRBD1 (5 bases). The CDR3 extends over 15 amino acids. Trimming stripped 1 base from V and 2 bases from J, with 15 bases between. Germline assignment: CDR1 SQVTM and CDR2 ANQGSEA.

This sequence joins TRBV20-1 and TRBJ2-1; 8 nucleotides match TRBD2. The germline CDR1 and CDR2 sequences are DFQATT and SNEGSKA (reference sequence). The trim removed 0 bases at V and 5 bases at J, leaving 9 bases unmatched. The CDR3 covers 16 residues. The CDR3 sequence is CSARDYKAGVHNEQFF. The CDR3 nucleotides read TGCAGTGCTAGAGATTATAAAGCGGGAGTCCACAATGAGCAGTTCTTC.

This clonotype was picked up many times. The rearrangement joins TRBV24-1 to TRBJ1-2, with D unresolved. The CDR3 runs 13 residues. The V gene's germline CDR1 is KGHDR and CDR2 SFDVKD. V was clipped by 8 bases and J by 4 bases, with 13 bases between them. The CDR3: CATTPRAVYGYTF. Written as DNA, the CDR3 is TGTGCCACCACCCCACGGGCAGTCTATGGCTACACCTTC.

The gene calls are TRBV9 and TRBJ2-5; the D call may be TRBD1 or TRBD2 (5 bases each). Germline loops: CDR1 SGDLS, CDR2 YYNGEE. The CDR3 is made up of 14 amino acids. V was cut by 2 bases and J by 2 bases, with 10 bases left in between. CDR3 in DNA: TGTGCCAGCAGCGTCCGGGGCGGGCAAGAGACCCAGTACTTC. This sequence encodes CASSVRGGQETQYF.

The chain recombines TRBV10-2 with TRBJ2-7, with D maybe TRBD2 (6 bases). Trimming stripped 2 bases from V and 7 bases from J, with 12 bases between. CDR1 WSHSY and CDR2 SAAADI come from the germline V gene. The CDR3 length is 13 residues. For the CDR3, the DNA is TGCGCCAGCAGTGAGACACTGGGGGGTGAGCAGTACTTC. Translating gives CASSETLGGEQYF.

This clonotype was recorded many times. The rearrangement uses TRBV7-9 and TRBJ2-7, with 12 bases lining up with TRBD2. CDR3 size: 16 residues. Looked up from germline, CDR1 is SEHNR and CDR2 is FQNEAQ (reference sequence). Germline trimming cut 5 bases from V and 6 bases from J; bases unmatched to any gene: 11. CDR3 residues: CASSGTRLAGAVEQYF. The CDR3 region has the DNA TGTGCCAGCAGCGGCACCAGACTAGCGGGAGCTGTCGAGCAGTACTTC.

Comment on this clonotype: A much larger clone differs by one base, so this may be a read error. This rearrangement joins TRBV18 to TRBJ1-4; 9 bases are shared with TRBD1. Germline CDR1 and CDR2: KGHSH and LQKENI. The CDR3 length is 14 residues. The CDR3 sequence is CASSSTGGDERLFF. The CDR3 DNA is TGTGCCAGCTCATCGACAGGGGGAGATGAAAGACTGTTTTTT.

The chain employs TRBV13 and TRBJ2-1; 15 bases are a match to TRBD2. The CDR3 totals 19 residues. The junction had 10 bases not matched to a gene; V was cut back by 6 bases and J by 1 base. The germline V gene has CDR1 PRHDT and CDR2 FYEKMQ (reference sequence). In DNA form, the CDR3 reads TGTGCCAGCAGTTCCCGCTCCGGGACTAGCGGGGGGTCCTACAATGAGCAGTTCTTC. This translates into CASSSRSGTSGGSYNEQFF.

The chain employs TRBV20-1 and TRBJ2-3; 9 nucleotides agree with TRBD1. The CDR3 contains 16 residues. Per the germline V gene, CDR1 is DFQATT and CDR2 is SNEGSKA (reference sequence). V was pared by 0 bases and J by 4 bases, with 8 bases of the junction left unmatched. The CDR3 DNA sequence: TGCAGTGCTAGAGAGATAGGGACAGGGCCCGCAGATACGCAGTATTTT. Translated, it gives CSAREIGTGPADTQYF.

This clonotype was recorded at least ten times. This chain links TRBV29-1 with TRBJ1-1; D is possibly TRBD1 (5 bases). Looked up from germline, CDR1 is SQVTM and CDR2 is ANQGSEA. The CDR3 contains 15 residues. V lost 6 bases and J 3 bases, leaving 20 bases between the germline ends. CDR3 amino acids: CSVPDPLRGDTEAFF. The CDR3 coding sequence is TGCAGCGTCCCTGACCCCCTCCGAGGGGACACTGAAGCTTTCTTT. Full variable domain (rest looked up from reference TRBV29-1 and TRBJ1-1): SAVISQKPSRDICQRGTSLTIQCQVDSQVTMMFWYRQQPGQSLTLIATANQGSEATYESGFVIDKFPISRPNLTFSTLTVSNMSPEDSSIYLCSVPDPLRGDTEAFFGQGTRLTVV.

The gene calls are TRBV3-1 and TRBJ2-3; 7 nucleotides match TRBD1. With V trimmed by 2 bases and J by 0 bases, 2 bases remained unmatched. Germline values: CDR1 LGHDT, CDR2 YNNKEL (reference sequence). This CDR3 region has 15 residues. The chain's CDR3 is CASSQNRGSTDTQYF. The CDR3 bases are TGTGCCAGCAGCCAAAACAGGGGAAGCACAGATACGCAGTATTTT.

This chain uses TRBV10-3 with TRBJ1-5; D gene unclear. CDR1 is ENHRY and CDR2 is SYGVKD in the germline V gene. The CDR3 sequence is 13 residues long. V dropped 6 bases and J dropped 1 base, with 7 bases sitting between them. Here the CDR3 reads CAIRDKSNQPQHF. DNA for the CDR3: TGTGCCATCAGAGACAAGAGCAATCAGCCCCAGCATTTT.

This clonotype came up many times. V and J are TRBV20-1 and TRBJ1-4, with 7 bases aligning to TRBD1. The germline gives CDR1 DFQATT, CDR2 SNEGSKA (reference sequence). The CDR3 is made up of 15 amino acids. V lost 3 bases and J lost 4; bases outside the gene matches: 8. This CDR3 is CSARATPGGNEKLFF. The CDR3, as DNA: TGCAGTGCTAGGGCCACCCCAGGGGGTAATGAAAAACTGTTTTTT.

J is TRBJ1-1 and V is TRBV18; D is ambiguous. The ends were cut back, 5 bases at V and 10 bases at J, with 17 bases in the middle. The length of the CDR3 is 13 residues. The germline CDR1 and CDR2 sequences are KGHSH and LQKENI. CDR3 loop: CASSDNSRSGAFF. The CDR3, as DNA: TGTGCCAGCTCAGATAACAGCCGATCAGGAGCTTTCTTT.

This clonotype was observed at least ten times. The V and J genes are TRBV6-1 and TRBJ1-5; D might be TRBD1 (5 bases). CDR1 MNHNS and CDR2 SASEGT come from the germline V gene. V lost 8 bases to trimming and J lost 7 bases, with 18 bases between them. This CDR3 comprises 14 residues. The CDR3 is CASGRVGVKQPQHF. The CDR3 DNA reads TGTGCCAGCGGGAGAGTAGGGGTAAAGCAGCCCCAGCATTTT.

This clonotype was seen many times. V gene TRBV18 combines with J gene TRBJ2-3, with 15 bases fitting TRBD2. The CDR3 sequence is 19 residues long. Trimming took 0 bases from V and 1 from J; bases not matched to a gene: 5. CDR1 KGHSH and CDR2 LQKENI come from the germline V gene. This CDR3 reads CASSPPGLAGGKGTDTQYF. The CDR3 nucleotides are TGTGCCAGCTCACCACCGGGACTAGCGGGAGGAAAAGGCACAGATACGCAGTATTTT.

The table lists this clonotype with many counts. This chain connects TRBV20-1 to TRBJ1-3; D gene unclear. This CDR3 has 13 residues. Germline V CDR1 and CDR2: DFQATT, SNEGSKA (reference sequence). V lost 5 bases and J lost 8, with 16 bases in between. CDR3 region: CSARRSAGDTIYF. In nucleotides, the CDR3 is TGCAGTGCTCGGAGGTCGGCCGGCGACACCATATATTTT.

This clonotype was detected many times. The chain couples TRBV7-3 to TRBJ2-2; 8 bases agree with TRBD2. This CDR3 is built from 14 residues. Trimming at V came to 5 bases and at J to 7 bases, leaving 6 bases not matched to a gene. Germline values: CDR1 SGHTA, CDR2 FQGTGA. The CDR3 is CASSRIGTSGELFF. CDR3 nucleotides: TGTGCCAGCAGCCGGATCGGGACTAGCGGGGAGCTGTTTTTT.

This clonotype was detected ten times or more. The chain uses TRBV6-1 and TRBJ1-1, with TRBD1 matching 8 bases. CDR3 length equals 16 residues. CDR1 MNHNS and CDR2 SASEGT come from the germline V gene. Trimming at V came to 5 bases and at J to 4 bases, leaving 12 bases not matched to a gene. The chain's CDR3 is CASSSNQGAFGTEAFF. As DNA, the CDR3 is TGTGCCAGCAGTTCCAACCAGGGGGCTTTCGGCACTGAAGCTTTCTTT.

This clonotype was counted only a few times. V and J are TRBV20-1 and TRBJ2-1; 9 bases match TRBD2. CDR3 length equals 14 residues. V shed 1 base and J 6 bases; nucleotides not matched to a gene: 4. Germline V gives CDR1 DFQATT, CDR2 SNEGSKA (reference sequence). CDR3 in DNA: TGCAGTGCTAGAGGAGCTAGCGGGATCAATGAGCAGTTCTTC. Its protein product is CSARGASGINEQFF.

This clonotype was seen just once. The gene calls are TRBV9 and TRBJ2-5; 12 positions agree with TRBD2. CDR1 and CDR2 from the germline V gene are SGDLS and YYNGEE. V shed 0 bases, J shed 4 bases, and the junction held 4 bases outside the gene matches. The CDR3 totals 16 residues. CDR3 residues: CASSVGEGLAGETQYF. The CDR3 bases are TGTGCCAGCAGCGTAGGTGAGGGACTAGCGGGAGAGACCCAGTACTTC. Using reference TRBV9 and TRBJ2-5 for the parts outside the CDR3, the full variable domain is DSGVTQTPKHLITATGQRVTLRCSPRSGDLSVYWYQQSLDQGLQFLIQYYNGEERAKGNILERFSAQQFPDLHSELNLSSLELGDSALYFCASSVGEGLAGETQYFGPGTRLLVL.

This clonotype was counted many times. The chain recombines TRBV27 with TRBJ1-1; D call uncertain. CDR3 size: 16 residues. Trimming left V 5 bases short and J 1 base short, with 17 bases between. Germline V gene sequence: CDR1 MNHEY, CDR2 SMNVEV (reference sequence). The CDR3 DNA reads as TGTGCCAGCAGTCCCCGGACGAGCCCCGGGAACACTGAAGCTTTCTTT. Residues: CASSPRTSPGNTEAFF.

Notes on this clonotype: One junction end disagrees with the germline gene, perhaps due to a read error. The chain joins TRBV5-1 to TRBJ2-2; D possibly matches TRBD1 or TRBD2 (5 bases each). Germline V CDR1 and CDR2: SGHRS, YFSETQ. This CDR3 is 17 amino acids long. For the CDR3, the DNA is TGTGCCAGCAGCCGGGACCCGTGGGGGTCGGAAACCGGGGAGCTGTTTTTT. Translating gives CASSRDPWGSETGELFF.

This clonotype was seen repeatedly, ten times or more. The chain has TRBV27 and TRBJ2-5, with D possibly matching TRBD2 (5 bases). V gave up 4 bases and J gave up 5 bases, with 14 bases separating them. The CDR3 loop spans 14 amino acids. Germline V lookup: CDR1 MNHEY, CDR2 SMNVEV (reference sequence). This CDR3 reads CASSSNPADETQYF. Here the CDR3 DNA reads TGTGCCAGCAGTTCCAACCCAGCGGATGAGACCCAGTACTTC.

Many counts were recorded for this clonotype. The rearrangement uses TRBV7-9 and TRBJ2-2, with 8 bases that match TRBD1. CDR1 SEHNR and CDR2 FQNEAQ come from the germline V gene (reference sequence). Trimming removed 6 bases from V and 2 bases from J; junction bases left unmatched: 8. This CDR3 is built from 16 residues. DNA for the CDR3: TGTGCCAGCAGTACCCAGGGGGCGTTAAACACCGGGGAGCTGTTTTTT. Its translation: CASSTQGALNTGELFF.

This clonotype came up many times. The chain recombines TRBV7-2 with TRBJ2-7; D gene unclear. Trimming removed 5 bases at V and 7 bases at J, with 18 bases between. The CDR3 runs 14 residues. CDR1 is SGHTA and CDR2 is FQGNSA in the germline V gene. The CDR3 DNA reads TGTGCCAGCAGCCTGCAGCAAGATAGCTGGGAGCAGTACTTC. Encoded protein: CASSLQQDSWEQYF. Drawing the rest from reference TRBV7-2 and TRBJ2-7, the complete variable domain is GAGVSQSPSNKVTEKGKDVELRCDPISGHTALYWYRQSLGQGLEFLIYFQGNSAPDKSGLPSDRFSAERTGGSVSTLTIQRTQQEDSAVYLCASSLQQDSWEQYFGPGTRLTVT.

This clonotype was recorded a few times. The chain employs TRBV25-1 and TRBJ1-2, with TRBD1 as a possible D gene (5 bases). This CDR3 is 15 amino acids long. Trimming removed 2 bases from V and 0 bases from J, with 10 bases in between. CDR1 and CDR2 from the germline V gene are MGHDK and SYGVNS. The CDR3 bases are TGTGCCAGCAGTGAAGGGACGGACCCTAACTATGGCTACACCTTC. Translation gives CASSEGTDPNYGYTF.

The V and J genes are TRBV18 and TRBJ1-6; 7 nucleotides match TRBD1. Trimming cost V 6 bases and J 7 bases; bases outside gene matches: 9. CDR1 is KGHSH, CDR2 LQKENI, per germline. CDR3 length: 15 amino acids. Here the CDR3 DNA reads TGTGCCAGCTCGCCCGGACAGGCATGGAATTCACCCCTCCACTTT. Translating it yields CASSPGQAWNSPLHF.

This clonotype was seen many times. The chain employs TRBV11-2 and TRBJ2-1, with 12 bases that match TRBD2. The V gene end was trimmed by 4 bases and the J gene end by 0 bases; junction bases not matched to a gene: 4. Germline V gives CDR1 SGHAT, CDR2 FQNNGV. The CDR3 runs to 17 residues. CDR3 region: CASSSLAGGGSYNEQFF. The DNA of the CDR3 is TGTGCCAGCAGCTCGCTAGCGGGAGGGGGCTCCTACAATGAGCAGTTCTTC.

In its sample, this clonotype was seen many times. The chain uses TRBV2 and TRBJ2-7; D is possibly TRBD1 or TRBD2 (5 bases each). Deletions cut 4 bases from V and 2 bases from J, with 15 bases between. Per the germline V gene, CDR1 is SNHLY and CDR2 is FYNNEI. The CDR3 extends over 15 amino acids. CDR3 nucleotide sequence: TGTGCCAGCAGTGGGAGTCAGGGAGCCCCCTACGAGCAGTACTTC. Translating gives CASSGSQGAPYEQYF.

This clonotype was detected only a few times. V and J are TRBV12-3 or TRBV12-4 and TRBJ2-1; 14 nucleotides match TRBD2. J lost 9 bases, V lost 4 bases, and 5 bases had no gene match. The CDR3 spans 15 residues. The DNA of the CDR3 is TGTGCCAGCAGTTCCGGGACTAGCGGGAGAGGTGAGCAGTTCTTC. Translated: CASSSGTSGRGEQFF.